This TCR beta chain is from a study of blood T cell repertoires in COVID-19. CDR3 length: 15 residues. CDR1 and CDR2 from the germline V gene are SGHRS and YFSETQ. Trimming stripped 4 bases from V and 3 bases from J, with 14 bases between. The data were produced by immunoSEQ multiplex PCR, yet TCRdb's version contains in-frame clones alone and is incomplete. The profile shows about 140,000 clones, 80% to 90% of them singletons. This sequence originates from a woman aged 45-65 years with acute COVID-19. The chain joins TRBV5-1 to TRBJ1-3; possibly TRBD1 for D (6 bases). The sample consisted of PBMCs or T cells enriched from blood (not recorded which). CDR3 loop: CASSNPDSSGNTIYF. DNA of the CDR3: TGCGCCAGCAGCAACCCGGACAGCAGTGGAAACACCATATATTTT.